This T cell receptor (beta chain) is drawn from a study of shared clonotypes between healthy human individuals. General study results and limits: Genetic and exposure-history diversity was limited by the few donors.

Concerning this clone: Its antigen is not identified.

Measured with immunoSEQ multiplex PCR; TCRdb has only the in-frame clones, and not every one. The sample holds about 490,000 clones, approximately 81% seen once. The germline V gene encodes CDR1 WSHSY and CDR2 SAAADI. The CDR3 covers 14 residues. V lost 4 bases, J lost 9 bases, and 16 bases lay in between. The sequence was collected from a woman aged 40-49 years in good health. Some clones in this sample may be carry-over from other donors' samples. Sequencing was done on a sample of PBMCs. The chain combines TRBV10-2 with TRBJ2-1; D not certain. In nucleotides, the CDR3 is TGCGCCAGCAGTGGGTTCCGTCGGGCGTCTGAGCAGTTCTTC. The encoded protein is CASSGFRRASEQFF.